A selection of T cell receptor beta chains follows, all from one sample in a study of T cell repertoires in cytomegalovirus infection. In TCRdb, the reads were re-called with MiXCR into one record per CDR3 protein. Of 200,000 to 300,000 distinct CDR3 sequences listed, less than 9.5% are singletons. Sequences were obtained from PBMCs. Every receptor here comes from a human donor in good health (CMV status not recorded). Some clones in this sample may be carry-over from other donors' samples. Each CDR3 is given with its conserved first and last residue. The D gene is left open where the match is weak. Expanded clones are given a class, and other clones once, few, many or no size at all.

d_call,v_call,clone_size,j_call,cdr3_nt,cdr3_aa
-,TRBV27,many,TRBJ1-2,TGTGCCAGCAGCCGAGGGGACCGCAATGGCTACACCTTC,CASSRGDRNGYTF
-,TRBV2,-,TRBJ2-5,TGTGCCAGCAGTGTTCTAAAACCTCGACCGGGTCAAGAGACCCAGTACTTC,CASSVLKPRPGQETQYF
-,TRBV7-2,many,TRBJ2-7,TGTGCCAGCAGCTTATCCGGGAGCGGATCCTACGAGCAGTACTTC,CASSLSGSGSYEQYF
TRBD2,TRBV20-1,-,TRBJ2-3,TGCAGTGCTAGTACTAGCGGGGGGGCCTCTACGCAGTATTTT,CSASTSGGASTQYF
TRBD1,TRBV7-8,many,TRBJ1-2,TGTGCCAGCAGCCGCGACAGGGACTATAGGGCTAACTATGGCTACACCTTC,CASSRDRDYRANYGYTF
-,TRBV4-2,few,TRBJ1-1,TGTGCCAGCAGCCAACCAACCCTGAACACTGAAGCTTTCTTT,CASSQPTLNTEAFF
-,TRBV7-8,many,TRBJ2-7,TGTGCCAGCAGCATGGGACGGTTCTCCTACGAGCAGTACTTC,CASSMGRFSYEQYF
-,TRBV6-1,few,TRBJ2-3,TGTGCCAGCAGTGAAGTGAGCAGGGGGGCCGATACGCAGTATTTT,CASSEVSRGADTQYF
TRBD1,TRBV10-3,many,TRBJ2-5,TGTGCCATCAGTGAGAACAGGGGAGATGAGACCCAGTACTTC,CAISENRGDETQYF
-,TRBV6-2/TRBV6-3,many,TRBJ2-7,TGTGCCAGCAGTTGGACAGCCTACGAGCAGTACTTC,CASSWTAYEQYF
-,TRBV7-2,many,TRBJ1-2,TGTGCCAGCAGATCGGGGCGCAGTGGCTACACCTTC,CASRSGRSGYTF
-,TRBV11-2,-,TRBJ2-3,TGTGCCAGCAGCTTAGGACAGCCCAGCACAGATACGCAGTATTTT,CASSLGQPSTDTQYF
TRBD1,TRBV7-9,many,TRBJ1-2,TGTGCCAGCAGCGGTTCCGGGACAGCATATGGCTACACCTTC,CASSGSGTAYGYTF
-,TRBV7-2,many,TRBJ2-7,TGTGCCAGCACCTATAAAGGGGGGGGACCCTACGAGCAGTACTTC,CASTYKGGGPYEQYF
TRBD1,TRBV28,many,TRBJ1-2,TGTGCCAGCAGTTTACCCCTCGGACAGGACTATGGCTACACCTTC,CASSLPLGQDYGYTF
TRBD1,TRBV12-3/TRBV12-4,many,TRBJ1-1,TGTGCCAGCAAACGGACAGGGGAGGGGGGGACTGAAGCTTTCTTT,CASKRTGEGGTEAFF
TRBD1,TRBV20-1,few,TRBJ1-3,TGCAGTGCCAACAGGGGCAACTCTGGAAACACCATATATTTT,CSANRGNSGNTIYF
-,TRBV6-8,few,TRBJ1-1,TGTGCCACCTCGTCGAGGGGGGGAATCTCTGAAGCTTTCTTT,CATSSRGGISEAFF
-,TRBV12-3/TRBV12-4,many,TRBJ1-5,TGTGCCAGCAGCAATATCTGGACACCAAGCAATCAGCCCCAGCATTTT,CASSNIWTPSNQPQHF
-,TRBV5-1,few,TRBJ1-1,TGCGCCAGCAGCTTGCGTCAGGGTGACACTGAAGCTTTCTTT,CASSLRQGDTEAFF
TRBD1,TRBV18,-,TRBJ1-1,TGTGCCAGCTCTACCCTCGGGACAGGGGTGGAGTCGGCGACTGAAGCTTTCTTT,CASSTLGTGVESATEAFF
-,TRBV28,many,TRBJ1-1,TGTGCCAGCAGTAGGCGTTCTGAAGCTTTCTTT,CASSRRSEAFF
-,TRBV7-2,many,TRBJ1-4,TGTGCCAGCAGCTTAGGTCCGCCAGGGTGGGCCCCAGATGAAAAACTGTTTTTT,CASSLGPPGWAPDEKLFF
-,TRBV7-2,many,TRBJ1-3,TGTGCCAGCACCTTAGGCTCTGGAAACACCATATATTTT,CASTLGSGNTIYF
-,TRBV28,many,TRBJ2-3,TGTGCCAGCACAACGGGTCCCCATGGCACAGATACGCAGTATTTT,CASTTGPHGTDTQYF
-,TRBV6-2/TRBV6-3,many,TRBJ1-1,TGTGCCAGCAGGCGCAGGGACGGGGACACTGAAGCTTTCTTT,CASRRRDGDTEAFF
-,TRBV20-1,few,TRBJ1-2,TGCAGTGCTAGAGATGGGGCCTCAATGAATGGCTACACCTTC,CSARDGASMNGYTF
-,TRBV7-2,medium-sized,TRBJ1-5,TGTGCCAGACCGGCGGATAGCAATCAGCCCCAGCATTTT,CARPADSNQPQHF
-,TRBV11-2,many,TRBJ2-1,TGTGCCAGCAGCTTAGTGGCAGAAATCGTCAATGAGCAGTTCTTC,CASSLVAEIVNEQFF
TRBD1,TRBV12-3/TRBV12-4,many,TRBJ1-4,TGTGCCAGCAGTGAACGGACAGGGGACAGGGAAAAACTGTTTTTT,CASSERTGDREKLFF
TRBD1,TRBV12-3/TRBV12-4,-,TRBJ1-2,TGTGCCAGCAGTATGACAGGGGGCGGTTATGGCTACACCTTC,CASSMTGGGYGYTF
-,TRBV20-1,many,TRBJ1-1,TGCAGCCTGCAACGAATGAACACTGAAGCTTTCTTT,CSLQRMNTEAFF
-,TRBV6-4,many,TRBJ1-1,TGTGCCAGCTCTAAGAGGGGTGGGGACACTGAAGCTTTCTTT,CASSKRGGDTEAFF
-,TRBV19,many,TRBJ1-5,TGTGCCAGTATATCGAGGGGGAATCAGCCCCAGCATTTT,CASISRGNQPQHF
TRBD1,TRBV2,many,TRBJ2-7,TGTGCCAGCAGTGAATTTCGTACCGGACAGGGGGCCTACGAGCAGTACTTC,CASSEFRTGQGAYEQYF
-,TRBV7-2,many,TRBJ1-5,TGTGCCAGCAGCTTAGCCGGGCCGGGTGATCAGCCCCAGCATTTT,CASSLAGPGDQPQHF
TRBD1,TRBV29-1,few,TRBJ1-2,TGCAGCGTTGAGGGACAGGGGAACTCGTATGGCTACACCTTC,CSVEGQGNSYGYTF
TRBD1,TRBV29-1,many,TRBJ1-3,TGCAGCGTTGCGGGAGGACAGGGTGGAAACACCATATATTTT,CSVAGGQGGNTIYF
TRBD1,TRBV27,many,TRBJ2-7,TGTGCCAGCAGTCCCGACAGGGACCTTTCCTACGAGCAGTACTTC,CASSPDRDLSYEQYF
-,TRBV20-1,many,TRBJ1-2,TGCAGTGCCGATCTGGGCAATGGCTACACCTTC,CSADLGNGYTF
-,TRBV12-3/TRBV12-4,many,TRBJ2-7,TGTGCCAGCAGCCAGATCCTAAGGACGGGTGAGCAGTACTTC,CASSQILRTGEQYF